Sequencing of this TCR beta chain was carried out in a study of beta chain features in type 1 diabetes. Study-wide findings and caveats: Compared with healthy donors, patients appeared to share more similar naive, central memory and regulatory TCRB repertoires. Shortening that was moderate but significant affected the TCRB CDR3s of Type 1 diabetes patients in all four CD4+ subsets. More deletions and fewer insertions at VDJ junctions were seen in type 1 diabetes patients. PCR may have favored shorter templates equally in patients and controls.

This clone was detected only a few times. Its antigen is undetermined. Only one heparinised blood draw was taken per donor, and its volume averaged about 120 mL. CDR1 SQVTM and CDR2 ANQGSEA come from the germline V gene. The CDR3 has 15 amino acids. Trimming cost V 1 base and J 7 bases, with 16 bases left between them. Every bit of the isolated RNA underwent reverse transcription, so sequencing read expressed TCRB transcripts. Assay: immunoSEQ multiplex PCR; the TCRdb copy retains only in-frame clones and omits some. Of hundreds of thousands of clones listed, about 14% were seen once; the top ten hold roughly 0.04%.

The sequence came from a man aged 18 to 29 with type 1 diabetes. The material sequenced was naive CD4+ T cells from blood. The chain uses TRBV29-1 and TRBJ1-4; D may be TRBD1 (5 bases). CDR3: CSVEVMQGWREKLFF. The CDR3 coding sequence is TGCAGCGTTGAAGTAATGCAGGGTTGGCGTGAAAAACTGTTTTTT.